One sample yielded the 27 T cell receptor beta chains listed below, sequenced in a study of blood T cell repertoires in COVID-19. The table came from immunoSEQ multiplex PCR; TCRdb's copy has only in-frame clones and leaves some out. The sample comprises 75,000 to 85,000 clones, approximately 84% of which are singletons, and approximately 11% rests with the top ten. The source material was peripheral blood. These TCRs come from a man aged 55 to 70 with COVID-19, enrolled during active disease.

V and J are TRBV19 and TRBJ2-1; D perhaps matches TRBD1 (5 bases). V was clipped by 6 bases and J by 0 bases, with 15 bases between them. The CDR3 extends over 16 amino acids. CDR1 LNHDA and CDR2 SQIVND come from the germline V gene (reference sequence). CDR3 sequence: CASSKDRLSSYNEQFF. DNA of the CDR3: TGTGCCAGTAGCAAAGACAGATTAAGCTCCTACAATGAGCAGTTCTTC.

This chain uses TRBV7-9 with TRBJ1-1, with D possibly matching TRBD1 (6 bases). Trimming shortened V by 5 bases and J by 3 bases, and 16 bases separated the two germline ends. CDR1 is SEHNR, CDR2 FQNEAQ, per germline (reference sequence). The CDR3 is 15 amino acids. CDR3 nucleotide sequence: TGTGCCAGCAGCCATCAGGGGCGCCGTCACACTGAAGCTTTCTTT. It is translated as CASSHQGRRHTEAFF.

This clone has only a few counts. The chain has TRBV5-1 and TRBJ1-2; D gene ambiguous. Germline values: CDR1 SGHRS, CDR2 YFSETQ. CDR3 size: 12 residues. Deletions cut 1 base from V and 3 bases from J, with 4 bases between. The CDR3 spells CASSLSYYGYTF. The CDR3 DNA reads TGCGCCAGCAGCTTGTCCTACTATGGCTACACCTTC.

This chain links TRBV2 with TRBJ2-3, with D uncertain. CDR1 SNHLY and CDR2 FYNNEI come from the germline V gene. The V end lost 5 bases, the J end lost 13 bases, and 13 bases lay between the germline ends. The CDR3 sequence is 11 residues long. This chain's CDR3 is CASSITYRKYF. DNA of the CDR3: TGTGCCAGCAGTATAACTTATCGAAAGTATTTT.

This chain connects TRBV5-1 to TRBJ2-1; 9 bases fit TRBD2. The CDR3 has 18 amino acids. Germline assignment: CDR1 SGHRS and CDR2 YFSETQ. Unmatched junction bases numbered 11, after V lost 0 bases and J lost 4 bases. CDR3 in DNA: TGCGCCAGCAGCTTGGGATACTTTAGCGGGAGACTATACAATGAGCAGTTCTTC. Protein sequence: CASSLGYFSGRLYNEQFF.

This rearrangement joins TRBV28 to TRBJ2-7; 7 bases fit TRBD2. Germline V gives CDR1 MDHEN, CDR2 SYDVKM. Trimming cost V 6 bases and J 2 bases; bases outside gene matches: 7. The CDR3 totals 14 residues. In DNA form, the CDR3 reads TGTGCCAGCAGCTCGGGGACTACAACCTACGAGCAGTACTTC. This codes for CASSSGTTTYEQYF. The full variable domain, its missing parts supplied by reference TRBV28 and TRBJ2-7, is DVKVTQSSRYLVKRTGEKVFLECVQDMDHENMFWYRQDPGLGLRLIYFSYDVKMKEKGDIPEGYSVSREKKERFSLILESASTNQTSMYLCASSSGTTTYEQYFGPGTRLTVT.

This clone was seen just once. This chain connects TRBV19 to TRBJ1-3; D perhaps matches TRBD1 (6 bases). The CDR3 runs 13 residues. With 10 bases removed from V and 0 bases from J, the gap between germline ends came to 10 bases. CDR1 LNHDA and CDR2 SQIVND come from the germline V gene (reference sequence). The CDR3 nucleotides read TGTGCCATTTCGACAGGCTCTGGAAACACCATATATTTT. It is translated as CAISTGSGNTIYF.

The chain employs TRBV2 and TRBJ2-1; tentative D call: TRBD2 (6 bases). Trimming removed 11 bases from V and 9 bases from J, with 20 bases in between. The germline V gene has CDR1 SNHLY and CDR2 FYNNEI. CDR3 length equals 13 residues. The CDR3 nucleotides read TGTGCCTCCGGGGGTTGGCGTTATAGTGAGCAGTTCTTC. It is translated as CASGGWRYSEQFF.

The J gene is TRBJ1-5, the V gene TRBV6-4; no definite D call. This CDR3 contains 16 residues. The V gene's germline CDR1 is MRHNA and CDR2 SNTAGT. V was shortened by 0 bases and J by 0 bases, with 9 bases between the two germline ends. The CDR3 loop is CASSDSGRYSNQPQHF. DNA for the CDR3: TGTGCCAGCAGTGACTCGGGCAGATATAGCAATCAGCCCCAGCATTTT.

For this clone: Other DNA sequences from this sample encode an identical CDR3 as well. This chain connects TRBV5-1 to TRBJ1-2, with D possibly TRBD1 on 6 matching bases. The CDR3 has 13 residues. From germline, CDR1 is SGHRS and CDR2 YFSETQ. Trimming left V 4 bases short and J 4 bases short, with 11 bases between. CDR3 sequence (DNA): TGCGCCAGCAGCCTCGGACAGAGCTATGGCTACACCTTC. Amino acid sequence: CASSLGQSYGYTF.

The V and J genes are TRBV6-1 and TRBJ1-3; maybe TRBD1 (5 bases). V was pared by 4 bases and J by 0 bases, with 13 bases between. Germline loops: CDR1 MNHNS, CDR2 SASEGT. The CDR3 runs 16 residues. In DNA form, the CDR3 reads TGTGCCAGCAGTGGACCACAGGCCCTCTCTGGAAACACCATATATTTT. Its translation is CASSGPQALSGNTIYF.

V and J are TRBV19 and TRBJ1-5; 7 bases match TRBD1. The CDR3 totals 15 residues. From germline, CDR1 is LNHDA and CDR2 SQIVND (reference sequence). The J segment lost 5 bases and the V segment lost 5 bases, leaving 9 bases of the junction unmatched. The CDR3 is CASSGSGGFDQPQHF. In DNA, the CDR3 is TGTGCCAGTAGTGGGTCAGGGGGTTTTGATCAGCCCCAGCATTTT.

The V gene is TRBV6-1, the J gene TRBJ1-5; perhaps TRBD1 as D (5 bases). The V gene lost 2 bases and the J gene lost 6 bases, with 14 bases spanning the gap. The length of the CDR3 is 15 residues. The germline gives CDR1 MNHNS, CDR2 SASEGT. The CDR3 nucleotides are TGTGCCAGCAGTGAAACCAGAAGGGGCCCTCAGCCCCAGCATTTT. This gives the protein CASSETRRGPQPQHF.

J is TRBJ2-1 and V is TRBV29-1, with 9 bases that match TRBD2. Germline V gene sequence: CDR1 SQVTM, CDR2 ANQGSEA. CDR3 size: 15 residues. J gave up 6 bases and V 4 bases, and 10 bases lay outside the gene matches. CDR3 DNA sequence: TGCAGCGTTGGAACGGGACTAGCCGGCGTCAATGAGCAGTTCTTC. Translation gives CSVGTGLAGVNEQFF.

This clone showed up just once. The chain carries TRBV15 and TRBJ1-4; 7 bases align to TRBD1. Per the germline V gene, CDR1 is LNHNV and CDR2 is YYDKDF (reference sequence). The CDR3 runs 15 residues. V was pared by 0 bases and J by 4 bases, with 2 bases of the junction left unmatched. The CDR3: CATSREGQLNEKLFF. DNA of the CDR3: TGTGCCACCAGCAGAGAGGGACAGCTTAATGAAAAACTGTTTTTT.

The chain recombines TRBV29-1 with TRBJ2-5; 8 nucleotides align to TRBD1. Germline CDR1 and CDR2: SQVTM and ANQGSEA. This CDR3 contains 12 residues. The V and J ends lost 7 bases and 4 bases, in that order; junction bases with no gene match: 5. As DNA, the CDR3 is TGCAGCGCCGAAACAGGGGGAGAGACCCAGTACTTC. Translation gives CSAETGGETQYF.

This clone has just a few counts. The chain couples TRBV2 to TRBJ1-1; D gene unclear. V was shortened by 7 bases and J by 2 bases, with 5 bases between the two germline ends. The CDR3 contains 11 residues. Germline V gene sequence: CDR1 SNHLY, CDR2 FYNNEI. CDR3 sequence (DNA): TGTGCCAGCAATAAAAACACTGAAGCTTTCTTT. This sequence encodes CASNKNTEAFF.

CDR3: CASSQPGYNSPLHF. CDR3 bases: TGTGCCAGCAGCCAACCGGGTTATAATTCACCCCTCCACTTT. V and J are TRBV3-1 (or the pseudogene TRBV3-2) and TRBJ1-6; D call uncertain. The CDR3 is 14 amino acids. V lost 2 bases and J lost 4, with 6 bases in between. Germline CDR1 LGHDT, CDR2 YNNKEL (reference sequence).

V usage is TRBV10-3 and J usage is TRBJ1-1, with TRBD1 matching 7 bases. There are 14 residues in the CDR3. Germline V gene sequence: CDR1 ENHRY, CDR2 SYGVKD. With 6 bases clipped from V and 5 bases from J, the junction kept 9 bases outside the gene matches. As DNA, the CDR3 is TGTGCCATCAGCCGAGGGACAGTACAGACTGAAGCTTTCTTT. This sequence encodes CAISRGTVQTEAFF.

CDR3 protein: CATSDPGVGYGYTF. CDR3 DNA sequence: TGTGCCACCAGTGATCCCGGGGTAGGGTATGGCTACACCTTC. The chain carries TRBV24-1 and TRBJ1-2; D is ambiguous. This CDR3 has 14 amino acids. Trimming took off 3 bases at V and 5 bases at J, with 12 bases between the two ends. CDR1 is KGHDR, CDR2 SFDVKD, per germline.

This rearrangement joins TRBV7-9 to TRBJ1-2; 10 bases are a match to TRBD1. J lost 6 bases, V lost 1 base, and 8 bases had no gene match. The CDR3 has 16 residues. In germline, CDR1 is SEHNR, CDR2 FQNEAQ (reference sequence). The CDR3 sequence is CASSLGTGGSGHGYTF. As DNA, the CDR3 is TGTGCCAGCAGCTTAGGGACAGGGGGTTCCGGGCATGGCTACACCTTC.

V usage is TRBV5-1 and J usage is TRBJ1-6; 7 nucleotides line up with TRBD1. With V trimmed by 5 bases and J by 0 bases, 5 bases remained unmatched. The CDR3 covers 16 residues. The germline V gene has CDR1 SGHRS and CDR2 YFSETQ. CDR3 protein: CASRDRLSSYNSPLHF. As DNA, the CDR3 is TGCGCCAGCAGGGACAGGTTGAGCTCCTATAATTCACCCCTCCACTTT. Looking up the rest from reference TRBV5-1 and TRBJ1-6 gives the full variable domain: KAGVTQTPRYLIKTRGQQVTLSCSPISGHRSVSWYQQTPGQGLQFLFEYFSETQRNKGNFPGRFSGRQFSNSRSEMNVSTLELGDSALYLCASRDRLSSYNSPLHFGNGTRLTVT.

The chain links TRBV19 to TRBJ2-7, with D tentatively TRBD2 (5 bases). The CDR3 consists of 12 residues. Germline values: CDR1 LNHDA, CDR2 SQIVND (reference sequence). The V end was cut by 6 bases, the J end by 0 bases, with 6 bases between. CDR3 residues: CASRGLSYEQYF. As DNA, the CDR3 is TGTGCCAGTAGAGGACTCTCCTACGAGCAGTACTTC.

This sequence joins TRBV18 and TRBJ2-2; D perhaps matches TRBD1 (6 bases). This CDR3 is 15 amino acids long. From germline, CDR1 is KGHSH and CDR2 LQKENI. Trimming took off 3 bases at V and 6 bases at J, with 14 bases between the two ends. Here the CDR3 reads CASSPYREGAGELFF. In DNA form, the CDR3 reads TGTGCCAGCTCACCCTACAGGGAAGGGGCCGGGGAGCTGTTTTTT.

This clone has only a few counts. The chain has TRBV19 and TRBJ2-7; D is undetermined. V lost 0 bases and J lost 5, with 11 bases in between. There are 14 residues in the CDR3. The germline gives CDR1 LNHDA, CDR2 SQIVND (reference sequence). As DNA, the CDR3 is TGTGCCAGTAGTATAGACAGGATGGGTGACGAGCAGTACTTC. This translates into CASSIDRMGDEQYF.

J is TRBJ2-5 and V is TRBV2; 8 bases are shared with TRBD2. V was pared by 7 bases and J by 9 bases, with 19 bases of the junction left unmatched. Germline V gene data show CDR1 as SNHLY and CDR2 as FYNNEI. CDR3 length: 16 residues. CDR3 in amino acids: CASTGGGTRGSGAQYF. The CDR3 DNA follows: TGTGCCAGCACGGGAGGGGGGACAAGGGGATCAGGGGCCCAGTACTTC.

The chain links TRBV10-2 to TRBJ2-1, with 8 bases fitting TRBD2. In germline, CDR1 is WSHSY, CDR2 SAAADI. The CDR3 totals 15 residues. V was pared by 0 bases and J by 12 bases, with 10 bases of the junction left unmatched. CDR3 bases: TGCGCCAGCAGTGAGTCATTAGCGGGGACAACTAGGCAGTTCTTC. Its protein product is CASSESLAGTTRQFF.